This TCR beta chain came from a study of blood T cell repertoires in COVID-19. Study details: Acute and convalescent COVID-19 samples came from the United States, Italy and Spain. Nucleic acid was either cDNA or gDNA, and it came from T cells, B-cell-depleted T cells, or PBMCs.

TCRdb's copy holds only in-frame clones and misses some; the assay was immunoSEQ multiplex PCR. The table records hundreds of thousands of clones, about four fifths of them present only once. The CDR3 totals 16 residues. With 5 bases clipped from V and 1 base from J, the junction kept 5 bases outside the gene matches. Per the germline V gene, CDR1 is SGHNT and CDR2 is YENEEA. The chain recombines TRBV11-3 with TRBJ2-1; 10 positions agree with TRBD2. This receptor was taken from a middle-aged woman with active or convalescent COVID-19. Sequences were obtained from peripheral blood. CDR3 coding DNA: TGTGCCAGCAGCACCCTAGCGGGAGAGTCCTACAATGAGCAGTTCTTC. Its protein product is CASSTLAGESYNEQFF.